A selection of T cell receptor beta chains follows, all from one sample in a study of CD8 T cells in Susac syndrome. TCRdb fed the immunoSEQ multiplex PCR reads into MiXCR, producing one record per CDR3 protein. The table lists 170,000 or so distinct CDR3 sequences, approximately 93% of them singletons. Sequenced material: CD4+ T cells from PBMCs. The receptor set was obtained from a human donor with multiple sclerosis. The CDR3 runs from the conserved cysteine through the conserved F or W. Fields, in order: CDR3 protein, CDR3 DNA, clone size, J gene, V gene, D gene. D genes are given only for firm matches. For some rows the clone size is stated as once, few or many, or as a class when expanded; others skip it.

CDR3aa: CASTRLQETQYF
CDR3nt: TGTGCCAGCACTAGGTTGCAAGAGACCCAGTACTTC
abundance: once
j_gene: TRBJ2-5
v_gene: TRBV6-1
d_gene: -

CDR3aa: CASRPTGTTYGYTF
CDR3nt: TGTGCCAGCAGGCCTACCGGGACAACCTATGGCTACACCTTC
abundance: -
j_gene: TRBJ1-2
v_gene: TRBV28
d_gene: -

CDR3aa: CASRPGQGGGNEQFF
CDR3nt: TGTGCCAGCAGGCCAGGACAGGGAGGTGGGAATGAGCAGTTCTTC
abundance: -
j_gene: TRBJ2-1
v_gene: TRBV7-2
d_gene: TRBD1

CDR3aa: CATRTGENTEAFF
CDR3nt: TGTGCCACCCGGACCGGGGAGAACACTGAAGCTTTCTTT
abundance: -
j_gene: TRBJ1-1
v_gene: TRBV6-6
d_gene: -

CDR3aa: CSARDIGGGLYSNQPQHF
CDR3nt: TGCAGTGCTAGAGATATCGGTGGGGGGCTATATAGCAATCAGCCCCAGCATTTT
abundance: once
j_gene: TRBJ1-5
v_gene: TRBV20-1
d_gene: -

CDR3aa: CASRSRDSSYTF
CDR3nt: TGTGCCAGCAGGTCTAGGGACAGCAGCTACACCTTC
abundance: -
j_gene: TRBJ1-2
v_gene: TRBV6-5
d_gene: TRBD1

CDR3aa: CASSSRQDAEAFF
CDR3nt: TGTGCCAGCAGCTCCCGTCAGGACGCTGAAGCTTTCTTT
abundance: few
j_gene: TRBJ1-1
v_gene: TRBV9
d_gene: -

CDR3aa: CASSQEGANTGELFF
CDR3nt: TGTGCCAGCAGCCAAGAGGGGGCGAACACCGGGGAGCTGTTTTTT
abundance: -
j_gene: TRBJ2-2
v_gene: TRBV4-2
d_gene: -

CDR3aa: CASSLGPGQGQETQYF
CDR3nt: TGTGCCAGCAGCTTAGGGCCGGGACAGGGGCAAGAGACCCAGTACTTC
abundance: -
j_gene: TRBJ2-5
v_gene: TRBV7-6
d_gene: TRBD1

CDR3aa: CASSQEFSGPYEQYF
CDR3nt: TGTGCCAGCAGCCAAGAATTTAGCGGGCCCTACGAGCAGTACTTC
abundance: -
j_gene: TRBJ2-7
v_gene: TRBV4-2
d_gene: TRBD2

CDR3aa: CAWSGGAETQYF
CDR3nt: TGTGCCTGGAGCGGGGGGGCAGAGACCCAGTACTTC
abundance: -
j_gene: TRBJ2-5
v_gene: TRBV30
d_gene: TRBD2

CDR3aa: CASSPGQGPTEAFF
CDR3nt: TGTGCCAGCAGTCCCGGACAGGGTCCCACTGAAGCTTTCTTT
abundance: -
j_gene: TRBJ1-1
v_gene: TRBV28
d_gene: TRBD1

CDR3aa: CASSISLIYTGEPFF
CDR3nt: TGTGCCAGTAGTATATCCCTAATTTACACCGGGGAGCCGTTTTTT
abundance: -
j_gene: TRBJ2-2
v_gene: TRBV19
d_gene: -

CDR3aa: CASSTGQETYEQYF
CDR3nt: TGCGCCAGCAGCACGGGACAGGAGACCTACGAGCAGTACTTC
abundance: -
j_gene: TRBJ2-7
v_gene: TRBV5-1
d_gene: TRBD1

CDR3aa: CAIKGQGAQSYTF
CDR3nt: TGTGCCATCAAAGGGCAGGGCGCCCAGAGCTACACCTTC
abundance: -
j_gene: TRBJ1-2
v_gene: TRBV10-3
d_gene: -

CDR3aa: CASSSRGHSYEQYF
CDR3nt: TGTGCCAGCAGCAGCAGGGGCCACTCCTACGAGCAGTACTTC
abundance: once
j_gene: TRBJ2-7
v_gene: TRBV2
d_gene: -

CDR3aa: CASSPSTTNEKLFF
CDR3nt: TGTGCCAGCAGCCCCTCCACAACTAATGAAAAACTGTTTTTT
abundance: -
j_gene: TRBJ1-4
v_gene: TRBV3-1
d_gene: -

CDR3aa: CASSSGTKFYGYTF
CDR3nt: TGTGCCAGCAGTTCCGGGACAAAATTTTATGGCTACACCTTC
abundance: -
j_gene: TRBJ1-2
v_gene: TRBV27
d_gene: -

CDR3aa: CASRQEPQWDTQYF
CDR3nt: TGCGCCAGCAGACAAGAACCCCAGTGGGATACGCAGTATTTT
abundance: -
j_gene: TRBJ2-3
v_gene: TRBV4-3
d_gene: -

CDR3aa: CASSRRWDTDTQYF
CDR3nt: TGCGCCAGCAGCCGTCGTTGGGACACAGATACGCAGTATTTT
abundance: once
j_gene: TRBJ2-3
v_gene: TRBV4-1
d_gene: -